The 25 T cell receptor beta chains below all came from one sample that was sequenced in a study of CD8+CD57+ T cells in acquired aplastic anemia (dated by TCRdb to between 2017 and 2018). Sequencing was performed on an Illumina HiSeq 2000. TCR beta VDJ combination and CDR3 sequence profiling used genomic DNA as the template. TCRdb ran its own pipeline on the public reads, namely fastp trimming at Q25 and MiXCR clone calling, and kept in-frame beta chains. Rows are unified per CDR3 protein, each entry keeping the most common DNA and genes. In all, the sample holds 250,000 to 350,000 distinct CDR3 sequences, and approximately 55% of those were seen once. 8% of the sample goes to the ten largest clones. The sequencing sample was made of sorted CD4+, CD8+, or CD8+CD57+ T cells (not recorded which) from PBMCs. The receptors stem from a human donor with severe aplastic anemia or a healthy control (not recorded which).

The chain has TRBV5-1 and TRBJ1-4, with D perhaps TRBD1 (5 bases). V lost 0 bases and J lost 7, with 13 bases in between. The CDR3 has 15 amino acids. Germline V gives CDR1 SGHRS, CDR2 YFSETQ. CDR3 sequence (DNA): TGCGCCAGCAGCTTGGGACCGGGGGTTGGTGAAAAACTGTTTTTT. This gives the protein CASSLGPGVGEKLFF.

This clonotype was picked up one time. This sequence joins TRBV19 and TRBJ1-5, with TRBD1 matching 7 bases. The germline gives CDR1 LNHDA, CDR2 SQIVND (reference sequence). This CDR3 comprises 14 residues. The V and J ends lost 6 bases and 6 bases, in that order; junction bases with no gene match: 8. The CDR3 DNA reads TGTGCCAGTAGGTTGGACAGGCTGAGTCAGCCCCAGCATTTT. Protein sequence: CASRLDRLSQPQHF.

The chain is built from TRBV10-3 and TRBJ1-6; D may be TRBD1 (5 bases). Germline CDR1 reads ENHRY; CDR2 reads SYGVKD. This CDR3 region has 15 residues. Trimming removed 4 bases from V and 7 bases from J, with 14 bases in between. CDR3: CAISARRTPNSPLHF. The CDR3 coding sequence is TGTGCCATCAGTGCTAGAAGGACACCGAATTCACCCCTCCACTTT.

V is TRBV20-1 and J is TRBJ1-5; 9 bases align to TRBD1. The CDR3 is 14 amino acids. V shed 0 bases and J 4 bases; nucleotides not matched to a gene: 1. CDR1 and CDR2 from the germline V gene are DFQATT and SNEGSKA (reference sequence). The CDR3 region has the DNA TGCAGTGCTAGAGACGGACAGGGGAATCAGCCCCAGCATTTT. Translated, it gives CSARDGQGNQPQHF.

This clonotype was seen ten or more times. This chain uses TRBV5-1 with TRBJ1-1; D is perhaps TRBD1 (5 bases). CDR1 is SGHRS and CDR2 is YFSETQ in the germline V gene. The V end was cut by 0 bases, the J end by 1 base, with 10 bases between. The CDR3 has 15 residues. DNA for the CDR3: TGCGCCAGCAGCTTGGAGGGACCGAGGAACACTGAAGCTTTCTTT. Its translation: CASSLEGPRNTEAFF.

V is TRBV7-8 and J is TRBJ2-2; 8 bases are shared with TRBD1. Germline V gene sequence: CDR1 SGHVS, CDR2 FQNEAQ. This CDR3 spans 17 amino acids. Trimming removed 5 bases from V and 0 bases from J; junction bases left unmatched: 8. In DNA form, the CDR3 reads TGTGCCAGCAGCACGGGGACAGGCCACGCGAACACCGGGGAGCTGTTTTTT. This codes for CASSTGTGHANTGELFF.

This clonotype occurred many times. V and J are TRBV5-1 and TRBJ2-3, with D uncertain. CDR1 is SGHRS, CDR2 YFSETQ, per germline. V lost 1 base, J lost 1 base, and 10 bases lay in between. This CDR3 comprises 15 residues. The CDR3 sequence is CASSLRSMGTDTQYF. For the CDR3, the DNA is TGCGCCAGCAGCTTGAGGAGTATGGGCACAGATACGCAGTATTTT. The full variable domain, completed using reference TRBV5-1 and TRBJ2-3, is KAGVTQTPRYLIKTRGQQVTLSCSPISGHRSVSWYQQTPGQGLQFLFEYFSETQRNKGNFPGRFSGRQFSNSRSEMNVSTLELGDSALYLCASSLRSMGTDTQYFGPGTRLTVL.

The V call is TRBV15, the J call TRBJ1-5, with D perhaps TRBD1 (5 bases). The germline gives CDR1 LNHNV, CDR2 YYDKDF (reference sequence). Trimming took 1 base from V and 4 from J, leaving 11 bases between them. The CDR3 sequence is 15 residues long. The CDR3 loop reads CATSRARGENQPQHF. The CDR3 DNA reads TGTGCCACCAGCAGAGCGAGAGGGGAAAATCAGCCCCAGCATTTT.

This clonotype occurred many times. The chain recombines TRBV24-1 with TRBJ2-2; the match to TRBD2 covers 11 bases. The germline V gene encodes CDR1 KGHDR and CDR2 SFDVKD. The trim removed 3 bases at V and 1 base at J, leaving 0 bases unmatched. There are 16 residues in the CDR3. CDR3 protein: CATSDLAGGNTGELFF. The CDR3 DNA sequence: TGTGCCACCAGTGATCTAGCGGGGGGGAACACCGGGGAGCTGTTTTTT.

The chain carries TRBV15 and TRBJ2-1; 10 nucleotides align to TRBD1. Trimming cost V 8 bases and J 7 bases; bases outside gene matches: 14. The CDR3 extends over 16 amino acids. Per the germline V gene, CDR1 is LNHNV and CDR2 is YYDKDF (reference sequence). This CDR3 is CATSLLGTGDGNEQFF. DNA for the CDR3: TGTGCCACCTCACTTTTGGGGACAGGGGATGGGAATGAGCAGTTCTTC.

For this clonotype: The junction departs from germline at one end; a sequencing error may be responsible. The chain joins TRBV7-9 to TRBJ1-1; D is uncertain. Germline CDR1 and CDR2: SEHNR and FQNEAQ (reference sequence). The CDR3 is 9 residues long. CDR3 DNA: TGTGCCAGCAGCTTAGGACGACTATTT. Protein product: CASSLGRLF.

The chain combines TRBV2 with TRBJ1-6; the D gene is possibly TRBD1 (5 bases). The V end lost 5 bases, the J end lost 13 bases, and 18 bases lay between the germline ends. Germline assignment: CDR1 SNHLY and CDR2 FYNNEI. The CDR3 is 14 residues long. The CDR3 DNA is TGTGCCAGCAGTTACTCCAGGGTTGCCCAGCCCCTCCACTTT. Amino acids: CASSYSRVAQPLHF.

Ten or more counts support this clonotype. V usage is TRBV19 and J usage is TRBJ2-7; D possibly corresponds to TRBD1 (6 bases). V lost 5 bases and J lost 6, with 14 bases in between. The germline gives CDR1 LNHDA, CDR2 SQIVND (reference sequence). The CDR3 length is 13 residues. The DNA for the CDR3 is TGTGCCAGTAGTTTATTACAGGGTGGCGAGCAGTACTTC. Its translation: CASSLLQGGEQYF. Full variable domain (outside the CDR3, taken from reference TRBV19 and TRBJ2-7): DGGITQSPKYLFRKEGQNVTLSCEQNLNHDAMYWYRQDPGQGLRLIYYSQIVNDFQKGDIAEGYSVSREKKESFPLTVTSAQKNPTAFYLCASSLLQGGEQYFGPGTRLTVT.

This clonotype occurred a few times. This rearrangement joins TRBV7-8 to TRBJ1-1; D not resolved. Germline values: CDR1 SGHVS, CDR2 FQNEAQ. This CDR3 is built from 14 residues. Trimming shortened V by 0 bases and J by 2 bases, and 7 bases separated the two germline ends. CDR3 sequence reads: CASSLAPGNTEAFF. CDR3 nucleotides: TGTGCCAGCAGCTTAGCGCCGGGTAACACTGAAGCTTTCTTT.

The CDR3 nucleotides read TGTGCCAGCTCCAGTGAGTCTAGCGGGGGGGCACGGGATACGCAGTATTTT. Its protein is CASSSESSGGARDTQYF. The chain carries TRBV2 and TRBJ2-3, with 12 positions matching TRBD2. The CDR3 is 17 amino acids. Trimming removed 8 bases from V and 6 bases from J; junction bases left unmatched: 15. The V gene's germline CDR1 is SNHLY and CDR2 FYNNEI.

A remark on this clonotype: This is likely a read error, given that the CDR3 carries no conserved phenylalanine or tryptophan at its end. It is unclear where the CDR3 begins or ends on the DNA, so no DNA is shown, and the CDR3 is as TCRdb lists it. The chain employs TRBV7-8 and TRBJ1-1. 14 amino acids form the CDR3, both terminal residues included. From germline, CDR1 is SGHVS and CDR2 FQNEAQ. The CDR3: CASSLVSGLAEALC.

The chain uses TRBV10-1 and TRBJ1-2; the D gene is possibly TRBD1 (5 bases). Between the trimmed V and J ends, which lost 6 bases and 6 bases, there was a span of 17 bases. The CDR3 is 14 residues long. CDR1 WNHNN and CDR2 SYGVQD come from the germline V gene (reference sequence). The CDR3 spells CASSALGPLDGYTF. Written as DNA, the CDR3 is TGCGCCAGCAGCGCCCTGGGGCCCCTGGATGGCTACACCTTC.

The rearrangement joins TRBV5-1 to TRBJ2-5; 11 bases map to TRBD1. The ends lost 3 bases at V and 5 bases at J; junction bases unmatched: 6. The germline gives CDR1 SGHRS, CDR2 YFSETQ. This CDR3 is 15 amino acids long. This CDR3 reads CASSSGTGGAETQYF. The CDR3 bases are TGCGCCAGCAGCTCCGGGACAGGGGGGGCCGAGACCCAGTACTTC.

The chain uses TRBV19 and TRBJ2-7; TRBD2 is a possible D gene (6 bases). Between the trimmed V and J ends, which lost 10 bases and 2 bases, there was a span of 18 bases. The CDR3 length is 14 residues. CDR1 is LNHDA and CDR2 is SQIVND in the germline V gene (reference sequence). CDR3 nucleotides: TGTGCCACTAGCCCAATCGGCGGGGCCTACGAGCAGTACTTC. It is translated as CATSPIGGAYEQYF.

This clonotype was picked up a small number of times. This chain connects TRBV20-1 to TRBJ2-6; D may correspond to TRBD1 or TRBD2 (5 bases each). CDR1 is DFQATT and CDR2 is SNEGSKA in the germline V gene (reference sequence). The CDR3 sequence is 15 residues long. Trimming left V 6 bases short and J 0 bases short, with 12 bases between. For the CDR3, the DNA is TGCAGTGCCTGGGACGGCTACTCTGGGGCCAACGTCCTGACTTTC. This codes for CSAWDGYSGANVLTF.

This clonotype has a count of ten or more. At one end the junction does not follow the germline gene, possibly because of a read error. J is TRBJ1-2 and V is TRBV7-8; 8 positions match TRBD1. The germline gives CDR1 SGHVS, CDR2 FQNEAQ. The CDR3 loop spans 15 amino acids. The CDR3 spells CASSLARDRPYGYTF. As DNA, the CDR3 is TGTGCCAGCAGCCTAGCTAGGGACAGGCCTTATGGCTACACCTTC.

With regard to this clonotype: This may arise from a read error, as a much more abundant clone is one base away. The chain carries TRBV30 and TRBJ2-1; D gene uncertain. Germline V gene sequence: CDR1 GTSNPN, CDR2 SVGIG (reference sequence). CDR3 size: 10 residues. CDR3 sequence: CACHGIEWLF. DNA for the CDR3: TGTGCCTGCCATGGGATAGAGTGGTTATTC.

For the CDR3, the DNA is TGTGCCAGCAGTAACCACCGCCGGGACGACTATGAGCAGTACTTC. Protein product: CASSNHRRDDYEQYF. The chain is built from TRBV25-1 and TRBJ2-7; D could derive from TRBD1 or TRBD2 (5 bases each). The CDR3 has 15 amino acids. Germline CDR1 and CDR2: MGHDK and SYGVNS. V dropped 5 bases and J dropped 7 bases, with 21 bases sitting between them.

The chain employs TRBV4-3 and TRBJ2-3, with 12 bases that match TRBD2. The CDR3 runs to 17 residues. Unmatched junction bases numbered 5, after V lost 2 bases and J lost 2 bases. CDR1 is LGHNA, CDR2 YSLEER, per germline. The CDR3 spells CASSQPGLAGFTDTQYF. As DNA, the CDR3 is TGCGCCAGCAGCCAACCCGGACTAGCGGGATTCACAGATACGCAGTATTTT.

The V call is TRBV5-4, the J call TRBJ2-2; no firm D call. Germline V gene data show CDR1 as SGHNT and CDR2 as YYREEE (reference sequence). The length of the CDR3 is 14 residues. V was clipped by 1 base and J by 2 bases, with 6 bases between them. The CDR3 region has the DNA TGTGCCAGCAGCTTGTACGGAAACACCGGGGAGCTGTTTTTT. The encoded protein is CASSLYGNTGELFF.